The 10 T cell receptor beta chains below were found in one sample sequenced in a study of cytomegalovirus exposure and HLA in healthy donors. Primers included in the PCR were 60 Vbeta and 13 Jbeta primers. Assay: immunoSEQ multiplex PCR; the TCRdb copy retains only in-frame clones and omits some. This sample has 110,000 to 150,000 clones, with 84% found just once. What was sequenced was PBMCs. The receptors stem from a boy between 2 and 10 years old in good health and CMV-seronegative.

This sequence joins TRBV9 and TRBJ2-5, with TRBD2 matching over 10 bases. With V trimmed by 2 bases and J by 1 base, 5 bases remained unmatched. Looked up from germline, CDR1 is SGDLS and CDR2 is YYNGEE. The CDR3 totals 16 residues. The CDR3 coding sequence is TGTGCCAGCAGCGTGGGAGCGGGGGGGCTCCAAGAGACCCAGTACTTC. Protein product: CASSVGAGGLQETQYF.

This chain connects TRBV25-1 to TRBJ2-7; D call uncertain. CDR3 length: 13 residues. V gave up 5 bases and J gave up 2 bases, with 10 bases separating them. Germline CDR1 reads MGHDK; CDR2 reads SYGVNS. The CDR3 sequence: CASSLGEAYEQYF. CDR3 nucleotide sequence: TGTGCCAGCAGTCTGGGCGAAGCCTACGAGCAGTACTTC.

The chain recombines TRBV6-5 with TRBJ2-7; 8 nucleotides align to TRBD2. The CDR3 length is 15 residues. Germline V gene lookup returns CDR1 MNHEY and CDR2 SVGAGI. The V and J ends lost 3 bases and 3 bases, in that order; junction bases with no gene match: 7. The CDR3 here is CASSYRREAGYEQYF. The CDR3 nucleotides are TGTGCCAGCAGTTATCGGCGGGAGGCTGGCTACGAGCAGTACTTC.

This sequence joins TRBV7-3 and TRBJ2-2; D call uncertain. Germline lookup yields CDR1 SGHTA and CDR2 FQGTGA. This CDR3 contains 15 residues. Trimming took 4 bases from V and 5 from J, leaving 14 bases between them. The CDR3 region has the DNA TGTGCCAGCAGCTCGACGACTGGAACAACCGGGGAGCTGTTTTTT. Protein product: CASSSTTGTTGELFF.

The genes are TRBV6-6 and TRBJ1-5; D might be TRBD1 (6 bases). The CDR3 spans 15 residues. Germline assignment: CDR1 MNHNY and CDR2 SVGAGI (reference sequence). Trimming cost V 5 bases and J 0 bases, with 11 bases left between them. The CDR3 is CASSDGTSSNQPQHF. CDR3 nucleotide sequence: TGTGCCAGCAGTGACGGGACATCTAGCAATCAGCCCCAGCATTTT.

The CDR3 DNA follows: TGTGCCAGCAGCTCCAGACTAGCTCGGGAGACCCAGTACTTC. Protein: CASSSRLARETQYF. The chain uses TRBV13 and TRBJ2-5; 7 bases are a match to TRBD2. Germline V gene data show CDR1 as PRHDT and CDR2 as FYEKMQ (reference sequence). The CDR3 spans 14 residues. V gave up 4 bases and J gave up 5 bases; unmatched junction bases: 7.

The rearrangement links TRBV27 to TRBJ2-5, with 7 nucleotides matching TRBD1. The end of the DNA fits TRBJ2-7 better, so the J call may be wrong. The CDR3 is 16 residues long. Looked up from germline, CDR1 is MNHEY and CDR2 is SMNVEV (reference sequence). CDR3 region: CASSLGTALNPYEQYF. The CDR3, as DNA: TGTGCCAGCAGTTTAGGGACAGCTCTGAACCCCTACGAGCAGTACTTC.

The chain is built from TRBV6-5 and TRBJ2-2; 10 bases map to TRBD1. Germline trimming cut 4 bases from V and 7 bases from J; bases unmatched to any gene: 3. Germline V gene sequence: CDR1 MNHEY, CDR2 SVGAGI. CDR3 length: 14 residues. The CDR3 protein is CASSWTGGGGELFF. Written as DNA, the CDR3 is TGTGCCAGCAGTTGGACAGGGGGAGGCGGGGAGCTGTTTTTT.

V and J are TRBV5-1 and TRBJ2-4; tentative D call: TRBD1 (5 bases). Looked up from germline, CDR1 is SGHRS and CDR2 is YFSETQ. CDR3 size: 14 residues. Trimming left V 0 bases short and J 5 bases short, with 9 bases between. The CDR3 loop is CASSLEGLENIQYF. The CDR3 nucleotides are TGCGCCAGCAGCTTGGAGGGGTTAGAAAACATTCAGTACTTC. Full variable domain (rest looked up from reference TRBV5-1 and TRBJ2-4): KAGVTQTPRYLIKTRGQQVTLSCSPISGHRSVSWYQQTPGQGLQFLFEYFSETQRNKGNFPGRFSGRQFSNSRSEMNVSTLELGDSALYLCASSLEGLENIQYFGAGTRLSVL.

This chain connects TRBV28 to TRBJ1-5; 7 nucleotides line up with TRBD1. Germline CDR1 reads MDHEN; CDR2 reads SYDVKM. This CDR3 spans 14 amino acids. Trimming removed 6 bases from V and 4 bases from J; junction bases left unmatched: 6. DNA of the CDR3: TGTGCCAGCAGGAAAGGGACAGAGAATCAGCCCCAGCATTTT. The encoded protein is CASRKGTENQPQHF.